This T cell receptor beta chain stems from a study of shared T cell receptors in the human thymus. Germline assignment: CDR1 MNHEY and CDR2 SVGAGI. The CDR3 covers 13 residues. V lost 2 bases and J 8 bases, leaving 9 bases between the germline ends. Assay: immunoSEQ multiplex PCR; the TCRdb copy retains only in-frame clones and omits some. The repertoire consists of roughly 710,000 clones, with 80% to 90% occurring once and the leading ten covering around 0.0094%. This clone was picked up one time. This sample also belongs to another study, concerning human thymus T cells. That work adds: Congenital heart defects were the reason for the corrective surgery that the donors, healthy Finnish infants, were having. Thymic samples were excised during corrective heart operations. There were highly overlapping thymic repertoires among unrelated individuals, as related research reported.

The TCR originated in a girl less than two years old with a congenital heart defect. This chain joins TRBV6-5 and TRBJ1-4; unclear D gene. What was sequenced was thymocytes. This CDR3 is CASSYRREEKLFF. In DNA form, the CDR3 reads TGTGCCAGCAGTTACAGGAGGGAAGAAAAACTGTTTTTT.